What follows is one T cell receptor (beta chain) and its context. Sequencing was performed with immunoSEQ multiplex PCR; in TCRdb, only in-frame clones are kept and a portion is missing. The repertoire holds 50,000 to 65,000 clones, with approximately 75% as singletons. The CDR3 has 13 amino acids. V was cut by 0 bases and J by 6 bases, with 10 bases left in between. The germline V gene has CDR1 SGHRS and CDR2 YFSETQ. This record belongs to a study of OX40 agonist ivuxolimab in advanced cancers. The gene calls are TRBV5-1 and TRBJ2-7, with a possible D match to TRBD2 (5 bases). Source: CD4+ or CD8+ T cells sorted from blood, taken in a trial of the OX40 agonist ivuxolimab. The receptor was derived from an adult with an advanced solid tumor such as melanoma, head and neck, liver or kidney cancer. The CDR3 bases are TGCGCCAGCAGCTTGGAAGACCGGGGCGAGCAGTACTTC. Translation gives CASSLEDRGEQYF. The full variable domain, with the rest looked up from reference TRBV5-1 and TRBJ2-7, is KAGVTQTPRYLIKTRGQQVTLSCSPISGHRSVSWYQQTPGQGLQFLFEYFSETQRNKGNFPGRFSGRQFSNSRSEMNVSTLELGDSALYLCASSLEDRGEQYFGPGTRLTVT.